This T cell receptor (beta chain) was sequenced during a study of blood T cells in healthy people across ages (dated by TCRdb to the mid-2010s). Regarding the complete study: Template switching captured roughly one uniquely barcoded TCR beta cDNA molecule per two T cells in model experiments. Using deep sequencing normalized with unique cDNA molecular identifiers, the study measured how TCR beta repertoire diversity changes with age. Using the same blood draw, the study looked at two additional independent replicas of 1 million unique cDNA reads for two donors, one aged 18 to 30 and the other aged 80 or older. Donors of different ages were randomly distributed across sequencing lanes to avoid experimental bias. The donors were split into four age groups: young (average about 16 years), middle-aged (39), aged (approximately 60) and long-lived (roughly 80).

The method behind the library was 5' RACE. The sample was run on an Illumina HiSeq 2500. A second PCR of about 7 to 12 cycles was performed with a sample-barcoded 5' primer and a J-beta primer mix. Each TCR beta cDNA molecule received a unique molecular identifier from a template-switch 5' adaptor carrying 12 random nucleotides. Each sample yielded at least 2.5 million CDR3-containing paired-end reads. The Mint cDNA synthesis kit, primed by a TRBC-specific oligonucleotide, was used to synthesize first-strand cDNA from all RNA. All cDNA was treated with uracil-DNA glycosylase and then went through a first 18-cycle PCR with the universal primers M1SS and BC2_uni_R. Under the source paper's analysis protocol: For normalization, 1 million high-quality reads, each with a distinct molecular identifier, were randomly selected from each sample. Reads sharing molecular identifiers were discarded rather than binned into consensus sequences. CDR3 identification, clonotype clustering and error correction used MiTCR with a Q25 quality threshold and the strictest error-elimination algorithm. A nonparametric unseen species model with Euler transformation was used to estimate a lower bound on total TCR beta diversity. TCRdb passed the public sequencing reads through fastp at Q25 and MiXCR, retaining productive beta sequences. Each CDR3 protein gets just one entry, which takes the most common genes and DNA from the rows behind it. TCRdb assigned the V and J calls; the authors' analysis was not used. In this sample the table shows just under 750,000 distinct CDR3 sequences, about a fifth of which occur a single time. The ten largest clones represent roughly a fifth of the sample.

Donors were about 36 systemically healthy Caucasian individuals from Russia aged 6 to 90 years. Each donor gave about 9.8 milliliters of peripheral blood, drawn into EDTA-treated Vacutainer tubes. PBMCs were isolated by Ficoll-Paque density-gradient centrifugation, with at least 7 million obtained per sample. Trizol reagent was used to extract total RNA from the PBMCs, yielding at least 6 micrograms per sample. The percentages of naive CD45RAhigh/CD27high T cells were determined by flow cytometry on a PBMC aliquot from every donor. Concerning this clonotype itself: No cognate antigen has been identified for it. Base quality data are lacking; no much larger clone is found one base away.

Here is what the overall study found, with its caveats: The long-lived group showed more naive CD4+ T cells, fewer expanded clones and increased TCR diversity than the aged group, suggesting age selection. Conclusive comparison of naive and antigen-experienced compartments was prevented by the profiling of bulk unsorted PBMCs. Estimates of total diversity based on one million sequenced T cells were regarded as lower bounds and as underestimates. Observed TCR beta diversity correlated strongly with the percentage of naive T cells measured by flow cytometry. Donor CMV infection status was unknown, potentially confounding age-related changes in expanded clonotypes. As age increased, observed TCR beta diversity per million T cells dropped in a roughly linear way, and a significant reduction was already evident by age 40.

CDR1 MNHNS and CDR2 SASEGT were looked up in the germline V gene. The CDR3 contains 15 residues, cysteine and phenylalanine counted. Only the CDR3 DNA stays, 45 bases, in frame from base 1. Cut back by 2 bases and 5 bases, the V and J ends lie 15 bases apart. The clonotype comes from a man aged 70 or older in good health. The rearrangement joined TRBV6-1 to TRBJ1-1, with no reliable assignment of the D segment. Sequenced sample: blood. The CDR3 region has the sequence CASSEQDIASTEAFF. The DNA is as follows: TGTGCCAGCAGTGAACAAGATATCGCGTCGACTGAAGCTTTCTTT.